This record concerns one TCR beta chain sequence. Germline-derived CDR1 and CDR2 are SGHTA and FQGTGA. With 5 bases removed from V and 2 bases from J, the gap between germline ends came to 13 bases. This CDR3 spans 14 amino acids. These data are taken from a study of shared clonotypes between healthy human individuals. Repertoires were generated with immunoSEQ multiplex PCR, while TCRdb's copy carries only in-frame clones and drops some. The sample shows 950,000 to 1,200,000 clones, approximately 75% of them seen only once. The sequenced material came from memory CD4+ T cells from PBMCs. Subset here: CD45RA-negative fraction. The sequence came from a man between 18 and 35 years old in good health. Some clones in this sample may be carry-over from other donors' samples. The chain employs TRBV7-3 and TRBJ2-7, with a tentative D call TRBD2 (6 bases). Here the CDR3 reads CASSPGLRPYEQYF. The CDR3 bases are TGTGCCAGCAGCCCGGGACTTCGTCCCTACGAGCAGTACTTC.